This T cell receptor (beta chain) came from a study of technical replicates of blood from several donors. Germline CDR1 and CDR2: LNHDA and SQIVND (reference sequence). The CDR3 has 13 amino acids. V lost 5 bases, J lost 4 bases, and 9 bases lay in between. Using immunoSEQ multiplex PCR, the repertoire was profiled, and TCRdb retains in-frame clones only, with some absent. Among approximately 45,000 clones, about 96% were seen once, and the ten largest hold roughly 0.39%. The sequencing sample was made of T cells isolated from PBMCs. This TCR came from a human donor in good health. This chain links TRBV19 with TRBJ1-5, with D possibly matching TRBD1 (5 bases). CDR3 DNA: TGTGCCAGTAGTTTTGGGGCTAATCAGCCCCAGCATTTT. This sequence encodes CASSFGANQPQHF.